This is a list of T cell receptor beta chains from one sample in a study of blood T cells in healthy people across ages. TCRdb independently ran MiXCR on the 5' RACE reads; one entry per CDR3 protein. The data contain around 1.5 million distinct CDR3 sequences, around 42% of them seen just once; the ten biggest clones take up 7.9%. What was sequenced was blood. All receptors come from a woman aged 18-29 years in good health. The CDR3 runs from the conserved cysteine through the conserved F or W. The order of the fields is D gene, clone size, V gene, J gene, CDR3 DNA, CDR3 protein. The D gene is left open where the match is weak. Clone size appears in some rows only: once, few, many, or a class for an expanded clone.

TRBD1	few	TRBV5-4	TRBJ2-3	TGTGCCAGCAGCCCGGACAGGGAGTACACAGATACGCAGTATTTT	CASSPDREYTDTQYF
-	-	TRBV28	TRBJ2-1	TGTGCCAGCAGTTTAGAACTAGTTGCCAATGAGCAGTTCTTC	CASSLELVANEQFF
-	few	TRBV6-1	TRBJ1-2	TGTGCCAGCAGTGAAATCATGGGAGATGGCTACACCTTC	CASSEIMGDGYTF
-	-	TRBV20-1	TRBJ2-7	TGCAGTGCTAGAGATGCGACTAGTCTCGACGAGCAGTACTTC	CSARDATSLDEQYF
TRBD1	few	TRBV27	TRBJ1-2	TGTGCCAGCAGGACCTCCGGGACAGGGGGCGGAGGCTACACCTTC	CASRTSGTGGGGYTF
-	few	TRBV6-6	TRBJ1-5	TGTGCCAGCAGTTACCCGGGAAGCAATCAGCCCCAGCATTTT	CASSYPGSNQPQHF
-	-	TRBV6-5	TRBJ1-6	TGTGCCACCCTTCCCGGGAGCTCCTATAATTCACCCCTCCACTTT	CATLPGSSYNSPLHF
TRBD2	once	TRBV4-1	TRBJ2-7	TGCGCCAGCAGCCAAGACGGGGAGCGGGAGGGCCCGCTCGGCTGCGAGCAGTACTTC	CASSQDGEREGPLGCEQYF
-	few	TRBV2	TRBJ1-1	TGTGCCAGCAGAATCGGGGGGAATGAAGCTTTCTTT	CASRIGGNEAFF
-	many	TRBV7-2	TRBJ2-1	TGTGCCAGCACCCCCGGGAGCTCCTACAATGAGCAGTTCTTC	CASTPGSSYNEQFF
-	-	TRBV6-1	TRBJ1-5	TGTGCCAGCGGCTGGGACAAGAATCAGCCCCAGCATTTT	CASGWDKNQPQHF
-	-	TRBV5-6	TRBJ2-3	TGTGCCAGCAGCCCGACCCTAGCCCGCCACGGCACTAGCACAGATACGCAGTATTTT	CASSPTLARHGTSTDTQYF
-	few	TRBV29-1	TRBJ2-1	TGCAGCGTTGTTCACAGCTATGAGCAGTTCTTC	CSVVHSYEQFF
TRBD2	-	TRBV11-2	TRBJ2-1	TGTGCCAGGAGCTTAGCCGCGGGGGGGCACAAGGGTGAGCAGTTCTTC	CARSLAAGGHKGEQFF
-	-	TRBV7-2	TRBJ2-3	TGTGCCAGCACGGAAAGGGGGGGCCGAGGAGATACGCAGTATTTT	CASTERGGRGDTQYF
TRBD2	few	TRBV20-1	TRBJ2-1	TGCAGTGTAGTCGGCGGGAGGGCCAGGGATGAGCAGTTCTTC	CSVVGGRARDEQFF